Listed below are T cell receptor beta chains from one sample, sequenced in a study of cytomegalovirus exposure and HLA in healthy donors. Method: immunoSEQ multiplex PCR; TCRdb's copy keeps in-frame clones and lacks some. The data contain 150,000 or so clones, about 73% of them singletons. Source material: PBMCs. These receptors originate from a woman between 40 and 50 years old in good health and CMV-seronegative. Each CDR3 is given with its conserved first and last residue. Clone size, where shown, is once, few, many, or a class for clones that have expanded.

J | length | size | V | CDR3
TRBJ1-3 | 14 | . | TRBV6-4 | CASAPPNSGNTIYF
TRBJ2-7 | 12 | . | TRBV13 | CASSSGTYEQYF
TRBJ1-1 | 16 | . | TRBV5-1 | CASSKDRAGGDTEAFF
TRBJ2-3 | 15 | . | TRBV5-4 | CASSSLRGKGDTQYF
TRBJ2-5 | 15 | . | TRBV11-2 | CASSLDHTGQETQYF
TRBJ2-5 | 14 | . | TRBV5-4 | CASSLWTDQETQYF
TRBJ1-5 | 17 | few | TRBV7-9 | CASSSTTDRAYNQPQHF
TRBJ1-5 | 17 | once | TRBV15 | CATSRDPTGRSNQPQHF
TRBJ2-3 | 18 | . | TRBV9 | CASSVATSGGILTDTQYF
TRBJ2-7 | 13 | few | TRBV5-4 | CASSGTGAGEQYF
TRBJ2-6 | 14 | . | TRBV6-1 | CASLRQAGANVLTF
TRBJ2-2 | 12 | . | TRBV29-1 | CSAWGGTGELFF
TRBJ1-2 | 13 | . | TRBV7-8 | CASSLGRDYGYTF
TRBJ2-1 | 16 | . | TRBV7-3 | CASSASLAGGGNEQFF
TRBJ1-3 | 17 | . | TRBV19 | CASSIGATGISGNTIYF
TRBJ1-1 | 12 | . | TRBV28 | CATGWAGPEAFF